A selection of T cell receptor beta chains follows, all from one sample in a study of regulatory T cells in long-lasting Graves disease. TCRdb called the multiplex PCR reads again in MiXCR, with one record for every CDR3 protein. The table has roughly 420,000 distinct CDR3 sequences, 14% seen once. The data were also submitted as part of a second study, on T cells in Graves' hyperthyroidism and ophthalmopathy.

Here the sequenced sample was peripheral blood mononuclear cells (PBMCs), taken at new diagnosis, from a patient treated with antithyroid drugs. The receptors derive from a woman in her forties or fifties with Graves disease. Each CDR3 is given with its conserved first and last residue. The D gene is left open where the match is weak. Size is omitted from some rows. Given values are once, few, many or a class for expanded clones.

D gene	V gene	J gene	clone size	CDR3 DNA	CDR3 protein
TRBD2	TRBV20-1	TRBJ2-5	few	TGCAGTGCTAGAGATTTCCGCCGAGCTAGCGGGATTTTCCAAGAGACCCAGTACTTC	CSARDFRRASGIFQETQYF
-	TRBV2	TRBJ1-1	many	TGTGCCAGCAGTGAAAGGGCCTTGGGTATGAACACTGAAGCTTTCTTT	CASSERALGMNTEAFF
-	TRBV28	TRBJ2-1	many	TGTGCCAGCAGTTTAGGCCATTCGGGGTGGGGTGAGCAGTTCTTC	CASSLGHSGWGEQFF
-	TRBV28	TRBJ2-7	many	TGTGCCAGCAGTTACTGGGACTACGAGCAGTACTTC	CASSYWDYEQYF
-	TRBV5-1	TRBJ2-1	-	TGCGCCAGCAGCTTGGCTGACTTAAGAAGCTCCTACAATGAGCAGTTCTTC	CASSLADLRSSYNEQFF
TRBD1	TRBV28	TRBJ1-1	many	TGTGCCAGCAGGTCAGGGGGGAGCACTGAAGCTTTCTTT	CASRSGGSTEAFF
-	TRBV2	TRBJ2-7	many	TGTGCCAGCAGTGAGGTGGGGGCAGGGGTCGGCGAGCAGTACTTC	CASSEVGAGVGEQYF
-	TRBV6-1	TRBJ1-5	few	TGTGCCAGCAGTGAATTGGATCAGCCCCAGCATTTT	CASSELDQPQHF
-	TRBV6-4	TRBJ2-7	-	TGTGCCAGCAGTGACTCTTCCGAAACAGAGCAGTACTTC	CASSDSSETEQYF
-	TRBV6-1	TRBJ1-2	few	TGTGCCAGCAGTAATCATGGACAGTTTTATGGCTACACCTTC	CASSNHGQFYGYTF
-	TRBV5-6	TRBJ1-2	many	TGTGCCAGCAGCCCGACCCCTAACTATGGCTACACCTTC	CASSPTPNYGYTF
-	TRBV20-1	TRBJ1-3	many	TGCAGTGCTAGAGATAGGGCAGGGGTCGGAAACACCATATATTTT	CSARDRAGVGNTIYF
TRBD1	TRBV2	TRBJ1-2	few	TGTGCCAGCAGTGAAGCAAGCAGGGGGTGGTACACCTTC	CASSEASRGWYTF
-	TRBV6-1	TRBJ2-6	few	TGTGCCAGCACCCCCCGAGGCCAGGGCATCTCTGGGGCCAACGTCCTGACTTTC	CASTPRGQGISGANVLTF
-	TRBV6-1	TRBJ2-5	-	TGTGCCAGCAGATCAGGGACTGGAGAGACCCAGTACTTC	CASRSGTGETQYF
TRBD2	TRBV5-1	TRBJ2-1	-	TGCGCCAGCAGCTTGGAGCCTAGCGGTCACAATGAGCAGTTCTTC	CASSLEPSGHNEQFF
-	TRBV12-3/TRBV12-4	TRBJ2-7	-	TGTGCCAACAGCCGAACAGGATTGCCTTCCTACGAGCAGTACTTC	CANSRTGLPSYEQYF
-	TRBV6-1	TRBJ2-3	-	TGTGCCAGCAGTGTACAAACAAGGACAGCCACAGATACGCAGTATTTT	CASSVQTRTATDTQYF
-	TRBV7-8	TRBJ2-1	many	TGTGCCAGCAGCTTAGTGGGGCGGGGCTCCTACAATGAGCAGTTCTTC	CASSLVGRGSYNEQFF
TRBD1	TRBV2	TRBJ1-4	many	TGTGCCAGCAGGAACAGGGGTGGGGGTGAAAAACTGTTTTTT	CASRNRGGGEKLFF
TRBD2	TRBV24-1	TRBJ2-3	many	TGTGCCACCAGTGATTGGACTAGCGGAAGCACAGATACGCAGTATTTT	CATSDWTSGSTDTQYF
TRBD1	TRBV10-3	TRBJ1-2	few	TGTGCCATCAGCCCGACAGGGTGGAACGGCTACACCTTC	CAISPTGWNGYTF
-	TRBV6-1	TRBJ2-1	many	TGTGCCAGCGCGACAACGCCCTACAATGAGCAGTTCTTC	CASATTPYNEQFF
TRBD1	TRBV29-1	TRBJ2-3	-	TGCAGCGGCCGACAGGGGGGTACAGATACGCAGTATTTT	CSGRQGGTDTQYF
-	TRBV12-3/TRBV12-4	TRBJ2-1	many	TGTGCCAGCAGTTTCGGGCCAGCCGGGGTTGAGCAGTTCTTC	CASSFGPAGVEQFF
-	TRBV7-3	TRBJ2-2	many	TGTGCCAGCAGCCCAGGGCCCCATCCCCTCGGGGAGCTGTTTTTT	CASSPGPHPLGELFF
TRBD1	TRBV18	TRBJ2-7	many	TGTGCCAGCTCACCCTTGGACCCGACAGGGCCCTACGAGCAGTACTTC	CASSPLDPTGPYEQYF
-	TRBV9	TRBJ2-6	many	TGTGCCAGCAGCCGCGGCGGGTCTGGGGCCAACGTCCTGACTTTC	CASSRGGSGANVLTF
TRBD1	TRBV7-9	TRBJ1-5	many	TGTGCCAGCAGCCCCGGACAGGGTCAGATAGGCAATCAGCCCCAGCATTTT	CASSPGQGQIGNQPQHF
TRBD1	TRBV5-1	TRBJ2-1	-	TGCGCCAGCAGTCAGGGACAGGGTGTTAATGAGCAGTTCTTC	CASSQGQGVNEQFF
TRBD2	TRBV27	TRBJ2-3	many	TGTGCCAGCAGGCTAGCGGGAGGTCGTACAGATACGCAGTATTTT	CASRLAGGRTDTQYF
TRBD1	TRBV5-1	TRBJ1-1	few	TGCGCCAGCAGCTTGGTAGGGACAGCGAACACTGAAGCTTTCTTT	CASSLVGTANTEAFF
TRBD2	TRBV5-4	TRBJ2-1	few	TGTGCCAGCAGCTTGGGCGGGAGGGTATCCTACAATGAGCAGTTCTTC	CASSLGGRVSYNEQFF
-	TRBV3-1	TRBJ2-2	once	TGTGCCAGCAGCCAAGACTTCCCCGTGAACACCGGGGAGCTGTTTTTT	CASSQDFPVNTGELFF
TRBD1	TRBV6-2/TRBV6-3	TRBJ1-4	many	TGTGCCAGCAGTTCCGGGACAGAAGCAGAAAAACTGTTTTTT	CASSSGTEAEKLFF
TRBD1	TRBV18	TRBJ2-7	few	TGTGCCAGCTCACCACGCTCCGGACAGGGGTCCTACGAGCAGTACTTC	CASSPRSGQGSYEQYF
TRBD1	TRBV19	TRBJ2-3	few	TGTGCCAGTAGTACCCCCGGCGGACAGGACCCCATGGATACGCAGTATTTT	CASSTPGGQDPMDTQYF
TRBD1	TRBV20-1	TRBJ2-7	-	TGCAGTGCCGAGACCGGGACAGGGGGCAATTTCGAGCAGTACTTC	CSAETGTGGNFEQYF
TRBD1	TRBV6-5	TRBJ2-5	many	TGTGCCAGCAGTTACGACCAGACAGGGGGAGAGACCCAGTACTTC	CASSYDQTGGETQYF
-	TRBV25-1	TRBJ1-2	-	TGTGCCAGCAGTGTTACGGACTATGGCTACACCTTC	CASSVTDYGYTF